The 22 T cell receptor beta chains reported below all come from one sample, sequenced in a study of shared clonotypes between healthy human individuals. Sequencing was performed with immunoSEQ multiplex PCR; in TCRdb, only in-frame clones are kept and a portion is missing. The table has over 850,000 clones, about 84% seen once. Sample: memory CD4+ T cells from PBMCs. Subset indicated: CD45RA-negative fraction. The receptors stem from a man younger than 35 in good health. Some clones in this sample may be carry-over from other donors' samples.

The chain carries TRBV28 and TRBJ2-2, with D possibly being TRBD1 or TRBD2 (5 bases each). V lost 6 bases and J lost 7, with 15 bases in between. Germline CDR1 MDHEN, CDR2 SYDVKM. The CDR3 is made up of 14 amino acids. CDR3 sequence reads: CASSVGGLSGELFF. The DNA of the CDR3 is TGTGCCAGCAGCGTTGGGGGATTGAGCGGGGAGCTGTTTTTT.

About this clone: Additional DNA sequences in this sample encode the identical CDR3. This chain connects TRBV4-2 to TRBJ2-5, with 10 bases that match TRBD2. With V trimmed by 1 base and J by 5 bases, 7 bases remained unmatched. This CDR3 is 16 amino acids long. CDR1 is LGHNA, CDR2 YNFKEQ, per germline. In DNA form, the CDR3 reads TGTGCCAGCAGCCAAGGAGCGGGAGGGCCGAGGGAGACCCAGTACTTC. This sequence encodes CASSQGAGGPRETQYF.

This sequence joins TRBV2 and TRBJ2-1, with 9 positions matching TRBD2. The CDR3 runs to 15 residues. The V and J ends lost 4 bases and 5 bases, in that order; junction bases with no gene match: 6. The germline CDR1 and CDR2 sequences are SNHLY and FYNNEI. The CDR3 coding sequence is TGTGCCAGCAGTGCTTTACTAGCGGGCCACAATGAGCAGTTCTTC. Translated, it gives CASSALLAGHNEQFF. Full variable domain (remainder filled in from reference TRBV2 and TRBJ2-1): EPEVTQTPSHQVTQMGQEVILRCVPISNHLYFYWYRQILGQKVEFLVSFYNNEISEKSEIFDDQFSVERPDGSNFTLKIRSTKLEDSAMYFCASSALLAGHNEQFFGPGTRLTVL.

The rearrangement joins TRBV6-1 to TRBJ1-3; no clear D gene. Germline V gene data show CDR1 as MNHNS and CDR2 as SASEGT. Trimming shortened V by 4 bases and J by 0 bases, and 7 bases separated the two germline ends. The CDR3 is 14 amino acids. DNA for the CDR3: TGTGCCAGCAGTGCGTTATTCTCTGGAAACACCATATATTTT. Translated, it gives CASSALFSGNTIYF.

As concerns this clone: This CDR3 is also generated by other DNA sequences in the sample. The V call is TRBV9, the J call TRBJ2-1; no reliable D call. Trimming removed 0 bases at V and 1 base at J, with 2 bases between. The CDR3 is 13 amino acids. Germline V gene data show CDR1 as SGDLS and CDR2 as YYNGEE. This chain's CDR3 is CASSVGSYNEQFF. CDR3 DNA: TGTGCCAGCAGCGTAGGTTCCTACAATGAGCAGTTCTTC.

The chain has TRBV10-3 and TRBJ1-1; D might be TRBD1 (6 bases). The CDR3 spans 15 residues. The V end was cut by 0 bases, the J end by 2 bases, with 10 bases between. Germline CDR1 and CDR2: ENHRY and SYGVKD. The CDR3 sequence is CAISESRGGNTEAFF. Written as DNA, the CDR3 is TGTGCCATCAGTGAGTCGCGGGGGGGCAACACTGAAGCTTTCTTT.

The genes are TRBV30 and TRBJ1-5, with 10 bases fitting TRBD1. V shed 8 bases, J shed 5 bases, and the junction held 9 bases outside the gene matches. The CDR3 loop spans 14 amino acids. CDR1 and CDR2 from the germline V gene are GTSNPN and SVGIG (reference sequence). The CDR3 loop reads CAGSWTGGDQPQHF. In DNA form, the CDR3 reads TGTGCCGGTAGTTGGACAGGGGGGGATCAGCCCCAGCATTTT. The full variable domain, in which reference TRBV30 and TRBJ1-5 provide the parts outside the CDR3, is SQTIHQWPATLVQPVGSPLSLECTVEGTSNPNLYWYRQAAGRGLQLLFYSVGIGQISSEVPQNLSASRPQDRQFILSSKKLLLSDSGFYLCAGSWTGGDQPQHFGDGTRLSIL.

DNA for the CDR3: TGTGCCAGCAGTATAGAGTCAGGGTGGTCTGGCTACACCTTC. As protein: CASSIESGWSGYTF. The genes are TRBV28 and TRBJ1-2, with a tentative D call TRBD1 (5 bases). The germline V gene encodes CDR1 MDHEN and CDR2 SYDVKM. Deletions cut 5 bases from V and 7 bases from J, with 17 bases between. This CDR3 comprises 14 residues.

Many counts were recorded for this clone. The conserved phenylalanine or tryptophan is not found at the CDR3 terminus, so this likely reflects a read error. The DNA is omitted, as the CDR3 cannot be located on it reliably, and the CDR3 follows TCRdb's listing. The V call is TRBV6-5, the J call TRBJ2-2; the tabulated D call, TRBD1, remains unverified against the DNA. Germline CDR1 and CDR2: MNHEY and SVGAGI. The CDR3 extends over 13 residues, inclusive of both ends. The CDR3 region is CASSYHGDRFPAS.

The J gene is TRBJ2-7, the V gene TRBV2; D call uncertain. The CDR3 totals 12 residues. V lost 3 bases to trimming and J lost 7 bases, with 10 bases between them. CDR1 SNHLY and CDR2 FYNNEI come from the germline V gene. The chain's CDR3 is CASSEPLLEQYF. The CDR3 nucleotides read TGTGCCAGCAGTGAGCCACTTTTGGAGCAGTACTTC.

Only one count was recorded for this clone. The chain is built from TRBV29-1 and TRBJ2-1, with 10 positions matching TRBD2. This CDR3 spans 14 amino acids. After removal of 7 bases from V and 5 bases from J, the junction contained 8 bases not matched to a gene. Germline V gives CDR1 SQVTM, CDR2 ANQGSEA. This CDR3 is CSASGTSADNEQFF. The CDR3 DNA reads TGCAGCGCCTCCGGGACTAGCGCGGACAATGAGCAGTTCTTC.

The chain recombines TRBV6-5 with TRBJ1-3; 9 bases line up with TRBD1. Trimming took 4 bases from V and 5 from J; bases not matched to a gene: 6. Per germline, CDR1 MNHEY and CDR2 SVGAGI. The CDR3 covers 15 residues. The CDR3 here is CASSSDRGRRNTIYF. Written as DNA, the CDR3 is TGTGCCAGCAGTTCGGACAGGGGACGAAGAAACACCATATATTTT.

In this sample, this clone turned up once. The rearrangement links TRBV9 to TRBJ2-2; D is uncertain. This CDR3 is 14 amino acids long. Per germline, CDR1 SGDLS and CDR2 YYNGEE. Trimming shortened V by 2 bases and J by 4 bases, and 9 bases separated the two germline ends. CDR3 loop: CASSVLRVTGELFF. CDR3 nucleotide sequence: TGTGCCAGCAGCGTGCTCAGAGTCACCGGGGAGCTGTTTTTT.

The genes are TRBV9 and TRBJ2-5; 8 nucleotides align to TRBD1. Losses at the gene ends were 6 bases for V and 7 bases for J; bases not matched to a gene: 11. This CDR3 spans 14 amino acids. Germline V CDR1 and CDR2: SGDLS, YYNGEE. The CDR3 loop is CASNPSGGSGTQYF. CDR3 sequence (DNA): TGTGCCAGCAACCCCTCAGGGGGCAGTGGGACCCAGTACTTC.

The chain carries TRBV2 and TRBJ1-2; D ambiguous. The CDR3 is 13 residues long. V shed 8 bases and J shed 1 base, with 11 bases lying between them. The germline CDR1 and CDR2 sequences are SNHLY and FYNNEI. The CDR3 spells CASGYTVNYGYTF. CDR3 DNA sequence: TGTGCCAGCGGATACACAGTTAACTATGGCTACACCTTC.

This chain joins TRBV5-1 and TRBJ2-2; D is possibly TRBD1 (6 bases). Germline V lookup: CDR1 SGHRS, CDR2 YFSETQ. V gave up 3 bases and J gave up 6 bases, with 12 bases separating them. The CDR3 is 14 amino acids. For the CDR3, the DNA is TGCGCCAGCAGCTCTCAGGGGATTCCCGGGGAGCTGTTTTTT. It is translated as CASSSQGIPGELFF.

V usage is TRBV4-1 and J usage is TRBJ2-5, with D possibly being TRBD1 (6 bases). This CDR3 region has 14 residues. Germline values: CDR1 MGHRA, CDR2 YSYEKL. V lost 1 base and J lost 5, with 11 bases in between. This CDR3 reads CASSQVTGLETQYF. Here the CDR3 DNA reads TGCGCCAGCAGCCAAGTTACAGGGCTGGAGACCCAGTACTTC.

V is TRBV28 and J is TRBJ1-5, with D maybe TRBD1 (6 bases). V lost 4 bases to trimming and J lost 5 bases, with 21 bases between them. This CDR3 is 17 amino acids long. From germline, CDR1 is MDHEN and CDR2 SYDVKM. CDR3 coding DNA: TGTGCCAGCAGTTCCCCCCAGGGGCAGGGAAAAGATCAGCCCCAGCATTTT. It yields the protein CASSSPQGQGKDQPQHF.

In regard to this clone: Distinct nucleotide sequences in the sample also encode this CDR3. This sequence joins TRBV5-1 and TRBJ2-5; 11 bases are a match to TRBD1. The trim removed 4 bases at V and 5 bases at J, leaving 4 bases unmatched. This CDR3 comprises 14 residues. The germline gives CDR1 SGHRS, CDR2 YFSETQ. CDR3 DNA sequence: TGCGCCAGCAGCCCGGGACAGGGGGGCGAGACCCAGTACTTC. Translating gives CASSPGQGGETQYF.

On this clone: The same CDR3 arises from other DNA sequences in this sample as well. This chain joins TRBV19 and TRBJ2-7; D is perhaps TRBD1 or TRBD2 (5 bases each). Germline CDR1 and CDR2: LNHDA and SQIVND (reference sequence). This CDR3 contains 13 residues. V lost 4 bases, J lost 2 bases, and 9 bases lay in between. The CDR3 DNA reads as TGTGCCAGTAGTAGGGGGACGGCCTACGAGCAGTACTTC. Protein product: CASSRGTAYEQYF.

The chain employs TRBV2 and TRBJ1-1, with TRBD1 identical over 7 bases. Trimming removed 6 bases from V and 5 bases from J; junction bases left unmatched: 9. This CDR3 has 14 residues. The germline V gene encodes CDR1 SNHLY and CDR2 FYNNEI. CDR3 in DNA: TGTGCCAGCAGAGCCCGACAGGGTAGAACTGAAGCTTTCTTT. Residues: CASRARQGRTEAFF.

This chain connects TRBV28 to TRBJ2-7; weak D call: TRBD1 (5 bases). CDR1 is MDHEN, CDR2 SYDVKM, per germline. The CDR3 is 11 residues long. The V end was cut by 7 bases, the J end by 7 bases, with 11 bases between. CDR3 region: CASKGRREQYF. As DNA, the CDR3 is TGTGCCAGCAAGGGGCGGCGAGAGCAGTACTTC.